The following is a T cell receptor (beta chain) sequence with its context. Seattle researchers signed up patients amid active infection and tracked them longitudinally. Original handling: Reference gene primer amplification gave nucleated cell count estimates. Data came from immunoSEQ multiplex PCR; TCRdb stores just in-frame clones and leaves some out. The V and J calls and clone size are taken from that table; D and trimming were inferred from the DNA. The data hold 200,000 to 250,000 clones, with 83% observed a single time. These data come from a study of blood T cell repertoires in COVID-19. The overall study: There were acute and convalescent COVID-19 samples, and they came from the United States, Italy and Spain. Sources were T cells, B-cell-depleted T cells, or PBMCs; the material itself was cDNA or gDNA.

The germline V gene encodes CDR1 MNHEY and CDR2 SVGAGI. CDR3 size: 14 residues. J was trimmed by 7 bases and V by 6 bases; bases with no gene match: 8. The specimen was peripheral blood. This TCR was sampled from a young woman with COVID-19, enrolled during active disease. The rearrangement links TRBV6-5 to TRBJ2-7; 11 positions match TRBD2. The CDR3 DNA reads as TGTGCCAGCAGCCCCGGGACTAGCGGCCTTGAGCAGTACTTC. It yields the protein CASSPGTSGLEQYF.